In its sample, the clone carrying this T cell receptor beta chain was seen a few times. No antigen is known for it. Production of TCR cDNA was by 5'RACE template switching, which also added a universal primer site and UMIs. In TCRdb, the 5' RACE reads were re-called with MiXCR into one record per CDR3 protein. The sample yields hundreds of thousands of distinct CDR3 sequences, roughly 8.7% seen once. This CDR3 comprises 14 residues. From germline, CDR1 is SGHTA and CDR2 FQGNSA. The ends were cut back, 5 bases at V and 8 bases at J, with 18 bases in the middle. These data originate in a study of T cells after yellow fever vaccination. For the study at large: Fractions of low cell number were prepared using SMART-Seq v4 Ultra Low Input.

Study-level findings and limits: The booster response re-showed most primary clones: 96% CD4, more than 80% CD8.

The chain couples TRBV7-2 to TRBJ1-2; a weak D match, TRBD1 (5 bases). The specimen comprised PBMCs, sampled on the day of the first yellow fever vaccination. This sequence originates from a man aged 18 to 30 who received the YFV17D yellow fever vaccine. This chain's CDR3 is CASSRGVGFYGYTF. DNA for the CDR3: TGTGCCAGCAGCCGGGGCGTGGGGTTCTACGGCTACACCTTC.